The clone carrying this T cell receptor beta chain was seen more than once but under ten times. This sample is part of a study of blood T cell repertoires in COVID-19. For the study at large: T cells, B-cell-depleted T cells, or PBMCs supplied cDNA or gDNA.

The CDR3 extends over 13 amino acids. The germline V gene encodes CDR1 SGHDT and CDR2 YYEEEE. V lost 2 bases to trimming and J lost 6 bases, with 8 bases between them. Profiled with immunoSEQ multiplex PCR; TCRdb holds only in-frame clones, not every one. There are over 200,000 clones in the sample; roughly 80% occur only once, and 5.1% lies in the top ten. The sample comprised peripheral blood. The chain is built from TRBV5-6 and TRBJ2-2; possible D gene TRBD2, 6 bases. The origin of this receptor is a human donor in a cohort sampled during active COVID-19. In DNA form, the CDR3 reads TGTGCCAGCAGCTTCGGAGGGCCCGGGGAGCTGTTTTTT. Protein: CASSFGGPGELFF.